The 26 T cell receptor beta chains in this list originate from one sample, sequenced in a study of blood T cell repertoires in COVID-19. Assay used: immunoSEQ multiplex PCR; TCRdb lists only in-frame clones, some missing. The sample lists some 200,000 clones, about 70% occurring once. The sequenced sample was peripheral blood. These receptors all stem from a woman aged 50 to 60 with active or convalescent COVID-19.

The chain has TRBV4-2 and TRBJ2-1; 10 bases are shared with TRBD2. Per the germline V gene, CDR1 is LGHNA and CDR2 is YNFKEQ. Unmatched junction bases numbered 7, after V lost 0 bases and J lost 8 bases. There are 16 residues in the CDR3. CDR3 amino acids: CASSQDLAGVPDEQFF. DNA of the CDR3: TGTGCCAGCAGCCAAGATCTAGCGGGAGTTCCGGATGAGCAGTTCTTC.

The chain combines TRBV29-1 with TRBJ1-1; TRBD1 aligns across 8 bases. This CDR3 spans 13 amino acids. CDR1 and CDR2 (germline): SQVTM, ANQGSEA. V lost 3 bases and J lost 3; bases outside the gene matches: 3. CDR3 nucleotides: TGCAGCGTTGAGACAGGGGTCTACACTGAAGCTTTCTTT. It encodes CSVETGVYTEAFF.

This clone was recorded a few times. This chain uses TRBV6-2 or TRBV6-3 with TRBJ2-1; 7 bases agree with TRBD1. The germline gives CDR1 MNHEY, CDR2 SVGEGT. J lost 5 bases, V lost 4 bases, and 8 bases had no gene match. The CDR3 runs 15 residues. CDR3 sequence reads: CASSSLTGPNNEQFF. The CDR3 region has the DNA TGTGCCAGCAGTTCCCTGACAGGGCCGAACAATGAGCAGTTCTTC.

The chain carries TRBV3-1 (or the pseudogene TRBV3-2) and TRBJ2-6; 9 nucleotides align to TRBD2. The CDR3 covers 19 residues. CDR1 and CDR2 (germline): LGHDT, YNNKEL (reference sequence). J was trimmed by 3 bases and V by 4 bases; bases with no gene match: 13. In nucleotides, the CDR3 is TGTGCCAGCAGCCCCCGGGATGGTAGCGGGAGTAGTGGGGCCAACGTCCTGACTTTC. The encoded protein is CASSPRDGSGSSGANVLTF.

This clone was seen only once. The chain combines TRBV7-2 with TRBJ2-7; tentatively, D is TRBD1 (6 bases). Trimming stripped 2 bases from V and 4 bases from J, with 21 bases between. This CDR3 contains 17 residues. The germline CDR1 and CDR2 sequences are SGHTA and FQGNSA. DNA for the CDR3: TGTGCCAGCAGCTTACGAGTGGGGGCTGCGAGTCCATACGAGCAGTACTTC. It encodes CASSLRVGAASPYEQYF.

This chain uses TRBV28 with TRBJ1-5, with TRBD1 matching 9 bases. The trim removed 6 bases at V and 6 bases at J, leaving 9 bases unmatched. CDR3 length: 15 amino acids. Germline V CDR1 and CDR2: MDHEN, SYDVKM. In nucleotides, the CDR3 is TGTGCCAGCAGCCCCTCGCGACAGGGGGGTCAGCCCCAGCATTTT. It specifies CASSPSRQGGQPQHF.

V is TRBV9 and J is TRBJ2-1, with 7 bases aligning to TRBD2. The V and J ends lost 4 bases and 5 bases, in that order; junction bases with no gene match: 6. The CDR3 covers 14 residues. Germline CDR1 reads SGDLS; CDR2 reads YYNGEE. The CDR3 DNA follows: TGTGCCAGCAGCCCGATAGCGGGCCACAATGAGCAGTTCTTC. Its protein is CASSPIAGHNEQFF.

This clone was recorded once. V is TRBV6-5 and J is TRBJ2-5; D is unresolved. This CDR3 spans 14 amino acids. Deletions cut 0 bases from V and 5 bases from J, with 10 bases between. CDR1 and CDR2 from the germline V gene are MNHEY and SVGAGI. The CDR3, as DNA: TGTGCCAGCAGTTACTCGATTCGTGGCGAGACCCAGTACTTC. This sequence encodes CASSYSIRGETQYF.

V gene TRBV19 combines with J gene TRBJ2-7, with a weak D call TRBD1 (7 bases). The length of the CDR3 is 14 residues. Germline V lookup: CDR1 LNHDA, CDR2 SQIVND (reference sequence). Trimming took off 1 base at V and 3 bases at J, with 10 bases between the two ends. In DNA, the CDR3 is TGTGCCAGTAGTATAGCAGGGGGGTACTACGAGCAGTACTTC. This encodes CASSIAGGYYEQYF.

This clone has only a few counts. The chain is built from TRBV27 and TRBJ1-6; 10 nucleotides align to TRBD1. Germline V CDR1 and CDR2: MNHEY, SMNVEV (reference sequence). J lost 10 bases, V lost 5 bases, and 5 bases had no gene match. The CDR3 covers 14 residues. CDR3 amino acids: CASSRQGAGSPLHF. CDR3 nucleotide sequence: TGTGCCAGCAGTCGACAGGGGGCGGGCTCACCCCTCCACTTT.

CDR3 nucleotides: TGTGCCAGTAGTCCCTCGGGAGGGGTGAACTATGGCTACACCTTC. Amino acid sequence: CASSPSGGVNYGYTF. V and J are TRBV19 and TRBJ1-2, with D perhaps TRBD1 (5 bases). This CDR3 is 15 amino acids long. Germline V lookup: CDR1 LNHDA, CDR2 SQIVND (reference sequence). V shed 5 bases and J shed 2 bases, with 15 bases lying between them.

The chain is built from TRBV7-7 and TRBJ1-1; 8 nucleotides align to TRBD1. CDR1 and CDR2 (germline): SSHAT, FNYEAQ (reference sequence). This CDR3 has 15 residues. J lost 1 base, V lost 3 bases, and 4 bases had no gene match. CDR3 sequence (DNA): TGTGCCAGCAGCTTGTGGACAGGGCCGAACACTGAAGCTTTCTTT. Translated, it gives CASSLWTGPNTEAFF.

This rearrangement joins TRBV7-8 to TRBJ2-1; 8 bases are shared with TRBD2. CDR3 length: 17 amino acids. Germline CDR1 reads SGHVS; CDR2 reads FQNEAQ. With 3 bases clipped from V and 4 bases from J, the junction kept 11 bases outside the gene matches. CDR3 protein: CASSFVRAGGRYNEQFF. Here the CDR3 DNA reads TGTGCCAGCAGCTTCGTAAGGGCGGGAGGCCGGTACAATGAGCAGTTCTTC.

This clone was counted once. The V call is TRBV19, the J call TRBJ2-7, with TRBD2 identical over 7 bases. With V trimmed by 5 bases and J by 5 bases, 9 bases remained unmatched. CDR1 and CDR2 (germline): LNHDA, SQIVND (reference sequence). This CDR3 comprises 14 residues. Here the CDR3 reads CASSFGGKSHEQYF. CDR3 DNA sequence: TGTGCCAGTAGTTTCGGGGGGAAGAGCCACGAGCAGTACTTC. The whole variable domain, remainder taken from reference TRBV19 and TRBJ2-7, is DGGITQSPKYLFRKEGQNVTLSCEQNLNHDAMYWYRQDPGQGLRLIYYSQIVNDFQKGDIAEGYSVSREKKESFPLTVTSAQKNPTAFYLCASSFGGKSHEQYFGPGTRLTVT.

The V gene is TRBV5-8, the J gene TRBJ2-5; TRBD2 aligns across 12 bases. The germline CDR1 and CDR2 sequences are SGHTS and YDEGEE. This CDR3 has 14 residues. The J segment lost 4 bases and the V segment lost 3 bases, leaving 1 base of the junction unmatched. The CDR3 DNA reads as TGTGCCAGCAGCTGGGGACTAGCGGGAGAGACCCAGTACTTC. Encoded protein: CASSWGLAGETQYF.

The chain employs TRBV7-2 and TRBJ2-7; TRBD2 matches at 13 bases. In germline, CDR1 is SGHTA, CDR2 FQGNSA. This CDR3 has 15 amino acids. Trimming removed 4 bases from V and 6 bases from J; junction bases left unmatched: 6. The CDR3 DNA reads TGTGCCAGCAGCTCGACTAGCGGGGGGCATAGCGAGCAGTACTTC. This translates into CASSSTSGGHSEQYF. Full variable domain (remainder filled in from reference TRBV7-2 and TRBJ2-7): GAGVSQSPSNKVTEKGKDVELRCDPISGHTALYWYRQSLGQGLEFLIYFQGNSAPDKSGLPSDRFSAERTGGSVSTLTIQRTQQEDSAVYLCASSSTSGGHSEQYFGPGTRLTVT.

J is TRBJ1-1 and V is TRBV7-3; perhaps TRBD1 as D (5 bases). Germline CDR1 and CDR2: SGHTA and FQGTGA. The CDR3 covers 13 residues. The ends were cut back, 5 bases at V and 1 base at J, with 8 bases in the middle. CDR3: CASSQGRNTEAFF. CDR3 DNA sequence: TGTGCCAGCAGCCAGGGTAGGAACACTGAAGCTTTCTTT. Combining the CDR3 with reference TRBV7-3 and TRBJ1-1 gives the whole variable domain GAGVSQTPSNKVTEKGKYVELRCDPISGHTALYWYRQSLGQGPEFLIYFQGTGAADDSGLPNDRFFAVRPEGSVSTLKIQRTERGDSAVYLCASSQGRNTEAFFGQGTRLTVV.

This chain joins TRBV30 and TRBJ1-1; TRBD1 agrees at 11 bases. V shed 0 bases and J 4 bases; nucleotides not matched to a gene: 7. In germline, CDR1 is GTSNPN, CDR2 SVGIG (reference sequence). The CDR3 extends over 16 amino acids. CDR3 in amino acids: CAWSVPGQGGSTEAFF. The CDR3 nucleotides are TGTGCCTGGAGTGTACCGGGACAGGGGGGGAGCACTGAAGCTTTCTTT.

The chain joins TRBV7-9 to TRBJ2-3; 8 bases are shared with TRBD2. CDR3 length equals 12 residues. Trimming removed 5 bases from V and 8 bases from J; junction bases left unmatched: 3. Looked up from germline, CDR1 is SEHNR and CDR2 is FQNEAQ (reference sequence). As DNA, the CDR3 is TGTGCCAGCAGCCCAGGACTAGCTACGCAGTATTTT. Residues: CASSPGLATQYF.

This clone was observed a single time. The V call is TRBV9, the J call TRBJ1-4; 7 bases agree with TRBD1. The germline gives CDR1 SGDLS, CDR2 YYNGEE. V lost 3 bases and J lost 8; bases outside the gene matches: 16. The CDR3 sequence is 17 residues long. Here the CDR3 reads CASSAQNFRGSREKLFF. The CDR3 region has the DNA TGTGCCAGCAGCGCGCAGAACTTCAGGGGGTCGCGGGAAAAACTGTTTTTT.

The rearrangement links TRBV6-2 or TRBV6-3 to TRBJ2-6, with 7 bases matching TRBD1. The CDR3 length is 15 residues. Germline trimming cut 4 bases from V and 7 bases from J; bases unmatched to any gene: 7. Germline values: CDR1 MNHEY, CDR2 SVGEGT. CDR3 loop: CASSSTGIVANVLTF. CDR3 bases: TGTGCCAGCAGTTCGACAGGGATAGTCGCCAACGTCCTGACTTTC.

The table lists this clone with a count of one. This chain links TRBV29-1 with TRBJ2-2; 8 positions match TRBD2. With 4 bases clipped from V and 0 bases from J, the junction kept 7 bases outside the gene matches. This CDR3 is 16 amino acids long. Germline V CDR1 and CDR2: SQVTM, ANQGSEA. CDR3 sequence (DNA): TGCAGCGTTGGGGCTAGCGGGCGCTCGAACACCGGGGAGCTGTTTTTT. This gives the protein CSVGASGRSNTGELFF.

The chain carries TRBV6-5 and TRBJ1-2; tentatively, D is TRBD1 (5 bases). Trimming cost V 8 bases and J 0 bases, with 13 bases left between them. CDR3 size: 14 residues. The germline CDR1 and CDR2 sequences are MNHEY and SVGAGI. The CDR3 bases are TGTGCCAGCGGCCGCATAGGGGCTAACTATGGCTACACCTTC. Protein: CASGRIGANYGYTF.

The rearrangement uses TRBV7-9 and TRBJ1-1; D is uncertain. The CDR3 covers 14 residues. Germline CDR1 reads SEHNR; CDR2 reads FQNEAQ (reference sequence). The V gene lost 5 bases and the J gene lost 4 bases, with 14 bases spanning the gap. This chain's CDR3 is CASSRTGSSTEAFF. CDR3 in DNA: TGTGCCAGCAGCCGGACGGGGAGCAGCACTGAAGCTTTCTTT.

As for this clone: Other DNA sequences in this specimen translate into the identical CDR3. The rearrangement links TRBV3-1 (or the pseudogene TRBV3-2) to TRBJ1-2; 11 bases match TRBD1. This CDR3 has 15 residues. The J segment lost 5 bases and the V segment lost 1 base, leaving 3 bases of the junction unmatched. Germline V gene lookup returns CDR1 LGHDT and CDR2 YNNKEL (reference sequence). The chain's CDR3 is CASSQVGTGGYGYTF. Here the CDR3 DNA reads TGTGCCAGCAGCCAAGTCGGGACAGGGGGATATGGCTACACCTTC.

The chain carries TRBV7-3 and TRBJ1-2; TRBD1 matches at 10 bases. The CDR3 loop spans 15 amino acids. Germline trimming cut 5 bases from V and 2 bases from J; bases unmatched to any gene: 5. Germline V CDR1 and CDR2: SGHTA, FQGTGA. This CDR3 reads CASSPGQGVNYGYTF. The CDR3 region has the DNA TGTGCCAGCAGCCCCGGACAGGGGGTGAACTATGGCTACACCTTC.